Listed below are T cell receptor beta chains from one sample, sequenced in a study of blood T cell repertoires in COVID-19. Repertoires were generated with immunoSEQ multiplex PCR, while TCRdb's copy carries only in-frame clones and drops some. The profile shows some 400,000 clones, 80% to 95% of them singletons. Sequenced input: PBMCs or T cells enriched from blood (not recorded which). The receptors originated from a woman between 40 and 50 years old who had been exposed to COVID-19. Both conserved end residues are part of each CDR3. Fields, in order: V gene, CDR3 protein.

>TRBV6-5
CASSRAPSYEQYF
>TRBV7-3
CASSLTGLNEQFF
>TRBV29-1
CSVDEANWSTEAFF
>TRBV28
CASSATGLPYEQYF
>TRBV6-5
CASSLGQGNGYTF
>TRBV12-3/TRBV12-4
CASSGRDRVAFF
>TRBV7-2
CASHTGGGRKNTEAFF
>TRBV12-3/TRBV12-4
CASSLAPGEVAFF
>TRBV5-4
CASSAGTGGPYEQYF
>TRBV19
CASSMTGYEQYF
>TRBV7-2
CASSQGQRNQPQHF